This T cell receptor beta chain was retrieved from a study of CD4+ T cells in melanoma. Produced via immunoSEQ multiplex PCR; TCRdb's table is partial and in-frame only. This sample has fewer than 150,000 clones, with 85% to 95% found just once. The V end was cut by 4 bases, the J end by 5 bases, with 15 bases between. The CDR3 length is 14 residues. Germline values: CDR1 SGDLS, CDR2 YYNGEE. The clonotype was recovered from a human donor with melanoma. This chain connects TRBV9 to TRBJ2-5; perhaps TRBD2 as D (6 bases). The CDR3 coding sequence is TGTGCCAGCAGCCGGGACTTAGCCGCCGAGACCCAGTACTTC. Its protein product is CASSRDLAAETQYF.